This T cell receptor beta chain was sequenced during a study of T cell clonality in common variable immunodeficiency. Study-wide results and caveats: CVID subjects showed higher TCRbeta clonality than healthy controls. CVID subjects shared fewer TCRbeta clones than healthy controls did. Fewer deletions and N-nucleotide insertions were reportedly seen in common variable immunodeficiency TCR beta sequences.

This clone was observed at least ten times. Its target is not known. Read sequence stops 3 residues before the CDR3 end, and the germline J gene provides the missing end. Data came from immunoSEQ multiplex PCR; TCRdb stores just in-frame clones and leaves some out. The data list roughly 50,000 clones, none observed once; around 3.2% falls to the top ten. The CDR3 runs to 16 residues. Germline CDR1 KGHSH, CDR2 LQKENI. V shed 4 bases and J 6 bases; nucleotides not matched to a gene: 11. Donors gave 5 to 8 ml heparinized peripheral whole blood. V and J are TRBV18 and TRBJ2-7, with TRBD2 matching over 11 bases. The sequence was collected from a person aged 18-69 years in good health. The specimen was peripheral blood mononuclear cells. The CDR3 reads CASSRDTSGSGGEQYF. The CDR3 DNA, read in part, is TGTGCCAGCTCACGCGATACTAGCGGGAGCGGAGGCGAG.